A selection of T cell receptor beta chains follows, all from one sample in a study of blood T cell repertoires in COVID-19. Data came from immunoSEQ multiplex PCR; TCRdb stores just in-frame clones and leaves some out. The sample includes some 270,000 clones, about 91% seen only once; the top ten take about 3%. Material for sequencing was PBMCs or T cells enriched from blood (not recorded which). These receptors originate from a man in his forties who had been exposed to COVID-19. Each CDR3 is given without its conserved first and last residue. D genes are given only for firm matches.

>TRBV5-6|TRBJ1-1|TRBD1
ASSNRQGVNTEAF
>TRBV28|TRBJ1-2|TRBD1
ASFTPLGQGNGYT
>TRBV5-5|TRBJ2-5|TRBD2
ASSLSLAGSSGETQY
>TRBV4-3|TRBJ2-1|NA
ASSRGTASSDEQF
>TRBV12-1|TRBJ2-1|NA
ASSFLATRPYQSSYNEQF
>TRBV5-8|TRBJ2-7|TRBD2
ASSLRTSGTTYEQY
>TRBV9|TRBJ2-1|NA
ASSVDGTVLYNEQF
>TRBV18|TRBJ2-1|NA
ASSLLTSYLSHEQF
>TRBV24-1|TRBJ2-3|TRBD2
ATSAPGLAGAGDTQY
>TRBV5-6|TRBJ1-1|NA
ASSLDFGGTEAF
>TRBV18|TRBJ2-1|TRBD1
ASSLRQGARNEQF
>TRBV18|TRBJ1-1|TRBD1
ASSPDRGGTEAF
>TRBV13|TRBJ2-1|NA
ASSPGSLNVYNEQF
>TRBV6-2/TRBV6-3|TRBJ1-1|NA
ASSYPTRGGWGTEAF
>TRBV24-1|TRBJ1-1|NA
ATSDASTEAF
>TRBV6-5|TRBJ1-2|NA
ASSYGQGIGYT
>TRBV18|TRBJ2-7|TRBD2
ASSLAGATLEQY
>TRBV11-2|TRBJ2-3|NA
ASSPTGFAGRTDTQY
>TRBV18|TRBJ2-5|TRBD1
ASSPQGAVVETQY
>TRBV28|TRBJ1-5|NA
ASSFNRNQPQH
>TRBV30|TRBJ2-1|TRBD2
AMEPLAGGLSYNEQF
>TRBV6-6|TRBJ2-3|TRBD2
ASSYLAGGGDTQY
>TRBV4-2|TRBJ2-2|TRBD2
ASSQDFLAGAHTGELF
>TRBV10-3|TRBJ2-2|NA
AISESTGSGELF
>TRBV19|TRBJ1-5|TRBD1
ASKLWGQLNQPQH
>TRBV9|TRBJ2-2|NA
ASSPPPERWVAGELF
>TRBV7-9|TRBJ2-1|NA
ASSQRRVDAHEQF
>TRBV11-3|TRBJ2-3|TRBD2
ASSLALAEGNTQY
>TRBV3-1/TRBV3-2|TRBJ1-6|TRBD1
ASSQRPGGAYNSPLH
>TRBV5-5|TRBJ2-5|TRBD2
ASSLTSGETQY
>TRBV7-9|TRBJ1-5|NA
ASSSQGLWDQPQH